This entry lists 26 T cell receptor beta chains sequenced from one sample in a study of T cell changes during pregnancy in multiple sclerosis. Repertoires were generated with immunoSEQ multiplex PCR, while TCRdb's copy carries only in-frame clones and drops some. The repertoire holds roughly 40,000 clones, with more than 85% as singletons. The sample here was CD8+ T cells from peripheral blood mononuclear cells, taken in the first trimester of pregnancy. The receptors stem from a female donor with multiple sclerosis, enrolled in a pregnancy study.

In its sample, this clone was seen a few times. The V gene is TRBV5-6, the J gene TRBJ1-1; possible D gene TRBD1, 5 bases. The V end was cut by 4 bases, the J end by 8 bases, with 9 bases between. Germline V gene data show CDR1 as SGHDT and CDR2 as YYEEEE. This CDR3 comprises 11 residues. The CDR3 region is CASSATEEAFF. For the CDR3, the DNA is TGTGCCAGCAGCGCGACAGAAGAAGCTTTCTTT.

The chain combines TRBV6-5 with TRBJ1-1, with TRBD1 as a possible D gene (5 bases). CDR1 is MNHEY, CDR2 SVGAGI, per germline. This CDR3 region has 13 residues. V lost 4 bases, J lost 5 bases, and 11 bases lay in between. The CDR3: CASSSLGGTEAFF. The CDR3 nucleotides read TGTGCCAGCAGTTCTCTGGGGGGGACTGAAGCTTTCTTT.

The V and J genes are TRBV7-2 and TRBJ1-6, with a tentative D call TRBD1 (6 bases). The V end was cut by 1 base, the J end by 3 bases, with 10 bases between. CDR3 size: 16 residues. The germline V gene has CDR1 SGHTA and CDR2 FQGNSA. The CDR3 nucleotides read TGTGCCAGCAGCTTAGTGGGGGCTGGCTATAATTCACCCCTCCACTTT. Its protein product is CASSLVGAGYNSPLHF.

This sequence joins TRBV15 and TRBJ2-7; no reliable D call. The CDR3 consists of 12 residues. V lost 0 bases and J 6 bases, leaving 6 bases between the germline ends. Germline V gives CDR1 LNHNV, CDR2 YYDKDF (reference sequence). CDR3 nucleotides: TGTGCCACCAGCAGAGATTCGAGCGAGCAGTACTTC. Protein product: CATSRDSSEQYF.

There are a few counts of this clone. CDR3 DNA: TGTGCTAGTGGTTACCTAGCGGGGGTGGAGACCCAGTACTTC. It codes for CASGYLAGVETQYF. The gene calls are TRBV12-5 and TRBJ2-5; 10 positions match TRBD2. CDR1 and CDR2 (germline): LGHNT, FRNRAP. The CDR3 contains 14 residues. V trimming: 4 bases; J trimming: 5 bases; junction bases outside the gene matches: 4.

This clone was seen just once. CDR3 nucleotide sequence: TGTGCCAGCAGCCCCGGACAGGGCTCCTACGAGCAGTACTTC. It encodes CASSPGQGSYEQYF. The chain links TRBV11-2 to TRBJ2-7; TRBD1 matches at 8 bases. The V segment lost 5 bases and the J segment 0 bases; nucleotides outside the gene matches: 3. Germline loops: CDR1 SGHAT, CDR2 FQNNGV. This CDR3 has 14 residues.

The rearrangement joins TRBV15 to TRBJ1-2, with D perhaps TRBD1 (5 bases). The CDR3 length is 17 residues. The V gene's germline CDR1 is LNHNV and CDR2 YYDKDF (reference sequence). The V and J ends lost 0 bases and 0 bases respectively, with 14 bases between them. DNA of the CDR3: TGTGCCACCAGCAGAGATTCTAGGGAGGGACCTAACTATGGCTACACCTTC. It encodes CATSRDSREGPNYGYTF.

The CDR3 DNA sequence: TGTGCCAGCAGCTTCACAGCGGGGGGTTACAATGAGCAGTTCTTC. Translation gives CASSFTAGGYNEQFF. This sequence joins TRBV13 and TRBJ2-1; TRBD2 aligns across 9 bases. V shed 3 bases and J 4 bases; nucleotides not matched to a gene: 4. This CDR3 spans 15 amino acids. Germline CDR1 PRHDT, CDR2 FYEKMQ (reference sequence).

The chain employs TRBV15 and TRBJ2-7; a weak D match, TRBD1 (5 bases). Germline CDR1 LNHNV, CDR2 YYDKDF (reference sequence). V shed 1 base and J shed 0 bases, with 10 bases lying between them. This CDR3 comprises 15 residues. The CDR3 protein is CATSRARQSSYEQYF. The CDR3 DNA sequence: TGTGCCACCAGCAGAGCACGACAGAGCTCCTACGAGCAGTACTTC.

The CDR3: CASSLGQSPFSYEQYF. The DNA of the CDR3 is TGTGCCAGCAGCCTAGGACAGTCCCCCTTCTCCTACGAGCAGTACTTC. The chain is built from TRBV7-9 and TRBJ2-7, with a weak D call TRBD1 (6 bases). Germline-derived CDR1 and CDR2 are SEHNR and FQNEAQ (reference sequence). With 5 bases removed from V and 0 bases from J, the gap between germline ends came to 17 bases. The CDR3 loop spans 16 amino acids.

The chain has TRBV9 and TRBJ1-1; possible D gene TRBD1, 6 bases. CDR1 is SGDLS and CDR2 is YYNGEE in the germline V gene. The CDR3 loop spans 13 amino acids. V lost 3 bases and J lost 6, with 12 bases in between. CDR3 DNA: TGTGCCAGCAGCGAGGGGGGGGAAGCTGAAGCTTTCTTT. The encoded protein is CASSEGGEAEAFF.

This chain links TRBV7-3 with TRBJ2-1; D unclear. The V gene lost 5 bases and the J gene lost 0 bases, with 17 bases spanning the gap. Germline V gives CDR1 SGHTA, CDR2 FQGTGA. The length of the CDR3 is 17 residues. CDR3 in DNA: TGTGCCAGCAGCCCTGGGCCAATCGTAAGCTCCTACAATGAGCAGTTCTTC. It specifies CASSPGPIVSSYNEQFF.

This chain connects TRBV15 to TRBJ2-1, with D possibly TRBD1 on 5 matching bases. Trimming removed 8 bases from V and 0 bases from J, with 17 bases in between. Germline-derived CDR1 and CDR2 are LNHNV and YYDKDF (reference sequence). The CDR3 covers 16 residues. The CDR3: CATASSWGTSYNEQFF. CDR3 DNA: TGTGCCACCGCTTCCTCGTGGGGCACCTCCTACAATGAGCAGTTCTTC.

This rearrangement joins TRBV7-6 to TRBJ2-3; 13 bases map to TRBD2. J lost 0 bases, V lost 5 bases, and 8 bases had no gene match. Looked up from germline, CDR1 is SGHVS and CDR2 is FNYEAQ. There are 18 residues in the CDR3. CDR3 sequence: CASSTTSGGGASTDTQYF. The CDR3 DNA reads TGTGCCAGCAGCACTACTAGCGGGGGGGGTGCTAGCACAGATACGCAGTATTTT.

V is TRBV9 and J is TRBJ1-1, with D unclear. The V gene lost 2 bases and the J gene lost 0 bases, with 5 bases spanning the gap. Germline CDR1 is SGDLS and CDR2 is YYNGEE. This CDR3 comprises 13 residues. The CDR3 spells CASSVAVNTEAFF. The CDR3 DNA sequence: TGTGCCAGCAGCGTGGCAGTGAACACTGAAGCTTTCTTT.

The CDR3: CASSVFAGEGADTQYF. CDR3 DNA: TGTGCCAGCAGCGTTTTCGCGGGGGAAGGAGCAGATACGCAGTATTTT. The chain combines TRBV9 with TRBJ2-3; TRBD2 aligns across 7 bases. The CDR3 is 16 residues long. V was clipped by 2 bases and J by 4 bases; unmatched bases: 10. The germline gives CDR1 SGDLS, CDR2 YYNGEE.

Only one count was recorded for this clone. The chain combines TRBV27 with TRBJ2-1, with unresolved D. CDR1 and CDR2 from the germline V gene are MNHEY and SMNVEV (reference sequence). The CDR3 is made up of 13 amino acids. The ends were cut back, 2 bases at V and 4 bases at J, with 6 bases in the middle. This CDR3 is CASSLTEYNEQFF. The CDR3 DNA reads TGTGCCAGCAGTTTAACGGAGTACAATGAGCAGTTCTTC.

The chain combines TRBV19 with TRBJ2-7, with D possibly being TRBD2 (7 bases). V was cut by 1 base and J by 3 bases, with 13 bases left in between. There are 15 residues in the CDR3. CDR1 is LNHDA, CDR2 SQIVND, per germline (reference sequence). The CDR3 is CASSIGPGGLYEQYF. CDR3 sequence (DNA): TGTGCCAGTAGTATAGGCCCCGGGGGGCTCTACGAGCAGTACTTC.

The V gene is TRBV6-6, the J gene TRBJ2-7, with 9 bases matching TRBD2. The CDR3 has 16 residues. Germline CDR1 and CDR2: MNHNY and SVGAGI (reference sequence). Trimming cost V 7 bases and J 0 bases; bases outside gene matches: 10. CDR3 sequence: CASTTSGGGDSYEQYF. The CDR3 DNA is TGTGCCAGCACCACCTCTGGCGGGGGGGACTCCTACGAGCAGTACTTC.

This chain joins TRBV5-6 and TRBJ2-2; 13 positions agree with TRBD2. CDR3 length: 17 residues. CDR1 SGHDT and CDR2 YYEEEE come from the germline V gene. V shed 4 bases, J shed 3 bases, and the junction held 6 bases outside the gene matches. The CDR3 region is CASSPGLAGAYTGELFF. The CDR3 DNA sequence: TGTGCCAGCAGCCCTGGACTAGCGGGGGCCTACACCGGGGAGCTGTTTTTT.

V is TRBV27 and J is TRBJ1-4, with 7 nucleotides matching TRBD1. This CDR3 spans 15 amino acids. After removal of 6 bases from V and 8 bases from J, the junction contained 12 bases not matched to a gene. Germline V gene sequence: CDR1 MNHEY, CDR2 SMNVEV (reference sequence). The CDR3 loop is CASSQTTGWGEKLFF. The CDR3 bases are TGTGCCAGCAGCCAAACGACAGGGTGGGGCGAAAAACTGTTTTTT.

The J gene is TRBJ2-7, the V gene TRBV15; perhaps TRBD2 as D (6 bases). This CDR3 has 15 amino acids. Germline CDR1 reads LNHNV; CDR2 reads YYDKDF (reference sequence). Trimming took 8 bases from V and 2 from J, leaving 19 bases between them. The CDR3 reads CATGPGLQGAYEQYF. The CDR3 DNA is TGTGCCACCGGACCGGGACTTCAAGGGGCCTACGAGCAGTACTTC.

The V gene is TRBV14, the J gene TRBJ2-3; D unresolved. V lost 4 bases and J lost 4, with 12 bases in between. Looked up from germline, CDR1 is SGHDN and CDR2 is FVKESK. The CDR3 is 14 amino acids. The CDR3 nucleotides are TGTGCCAGCAGCCTCCTAAATCCTCCAGATACGCAGTATTTT. Amino acid sequence: CASSLLNPPDTQYF.

The chain combines TRBV7-6 with TRBJ1-4; the D gene is possibly TRBD1 (5 bases). Trimming stripped 6 bases from V and 7 bases from J, with 18 bases between. The CDR3 covers 15 residues. Germline V gene data show CDR1 as SGHVS and CDR2 as FNYEAQ. CDR3 residues: CASRSSFAGLEKLFF. CDR3 coding DNA: TGTGCCAGCAGGTCTTCCTTCGCGGGGCTTGAAAAACTGTTTTTT.

The chain joins TRBV6-5 to TRBJ1-1, with TRBD1 as a possible D gene (5 bases). CDR3 size: 11 residues. Germline V gene lookup returns CDR1 MNHEY and CDR2 SVGAGI. V lost 6 bases and J lost 8, with 10 bases in between. The CDR3 here is CASSRDREAFF. In nucleotides, the CDR3 is TGTGCCAGCAGCCGAGACAGAGAAGCTTTCTTT.

The chain carries TRBV6-6 and TRBJ2-5; D perhaps matches TRBD1 (6 bases). The ends were cut back, 4 bases at V and 8 bases at J, with 20 bases in the middle. Germline-derived CDR1 and CDR2 are MNHNY and SVGAGI (reference sequence). The CDR3 consists of 15 residues. CDR3 coding DNA: TGTGCCAGCAGTTCCCGGGACAACGTCCGCGAAACCCAGTACTTC. It specifies CASSSRDNVRETQYF.